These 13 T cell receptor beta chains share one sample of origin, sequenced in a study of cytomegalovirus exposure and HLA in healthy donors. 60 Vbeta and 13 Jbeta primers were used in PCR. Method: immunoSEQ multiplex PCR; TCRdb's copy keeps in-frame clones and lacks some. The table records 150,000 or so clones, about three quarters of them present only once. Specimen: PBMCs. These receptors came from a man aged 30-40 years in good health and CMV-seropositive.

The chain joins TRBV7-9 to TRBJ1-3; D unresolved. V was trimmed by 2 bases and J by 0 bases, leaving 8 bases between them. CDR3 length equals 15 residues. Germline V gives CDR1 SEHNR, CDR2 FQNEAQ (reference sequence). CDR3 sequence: CASSLSARSGNTIYF. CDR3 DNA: TGTGCCAGCAGCTTAAGCGCACGCTCTGGAAACACCATATATTTT.

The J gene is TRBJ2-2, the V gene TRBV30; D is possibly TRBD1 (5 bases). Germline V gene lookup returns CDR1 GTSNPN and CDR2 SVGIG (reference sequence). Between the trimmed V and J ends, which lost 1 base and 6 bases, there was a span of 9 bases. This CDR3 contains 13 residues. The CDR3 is CAWSDRFPGELFF. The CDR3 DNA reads TGTGCCTGGAGTGACAGGTTCCCCGGGGAGCTGTTTTTT.

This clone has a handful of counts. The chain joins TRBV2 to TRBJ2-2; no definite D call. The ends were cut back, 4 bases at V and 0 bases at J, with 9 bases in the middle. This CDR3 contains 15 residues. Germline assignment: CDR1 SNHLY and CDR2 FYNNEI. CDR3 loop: CASSAEFANTGELFF. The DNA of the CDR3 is TGTGCCAGCAGTGCCGAGTTTGCGAACACCGGGGAGCTGTTTTTT.

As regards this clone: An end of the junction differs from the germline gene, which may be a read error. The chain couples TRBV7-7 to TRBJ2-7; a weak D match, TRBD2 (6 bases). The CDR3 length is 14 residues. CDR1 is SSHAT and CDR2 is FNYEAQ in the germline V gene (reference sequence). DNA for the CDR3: TGTGCTAGCAGCTTAGGGACTTCCTCCTACGAGCAGTACTTC. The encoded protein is CASSLGTSSYEQYF.

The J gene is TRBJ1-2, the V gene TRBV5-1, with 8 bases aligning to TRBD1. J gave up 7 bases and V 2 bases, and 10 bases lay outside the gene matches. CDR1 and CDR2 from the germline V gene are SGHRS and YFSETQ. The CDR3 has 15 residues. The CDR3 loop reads CASSLEGTGSSGYTF. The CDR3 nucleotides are TGCGCCAGCAGCTTAGAGGGGACAGGCTCTTCTGGCTACACCTTC. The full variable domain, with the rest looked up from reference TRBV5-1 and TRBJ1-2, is KAGVTQTPRYLIKTRGQQVTLSCSPISGHRSVSWYQQTPGQGLQFLFEYFSETQRNKGNFPGRFSGRQFSNSRSEMNVSTLELGDSALYLCASSLEGTGSSGYTFGSGTRLTVV.

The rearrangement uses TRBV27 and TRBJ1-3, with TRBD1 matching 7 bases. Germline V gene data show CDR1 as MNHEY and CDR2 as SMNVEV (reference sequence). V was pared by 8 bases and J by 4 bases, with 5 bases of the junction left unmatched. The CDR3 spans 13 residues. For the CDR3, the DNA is TGTGCCAGCTCCTCGGGACAGGGAAACACCATATATTTT. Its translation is CASSSGQGNTIYF.

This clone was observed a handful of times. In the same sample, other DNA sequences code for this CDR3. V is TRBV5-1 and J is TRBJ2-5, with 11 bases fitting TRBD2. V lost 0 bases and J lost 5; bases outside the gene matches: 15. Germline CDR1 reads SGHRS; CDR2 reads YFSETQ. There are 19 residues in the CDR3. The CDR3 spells CASSLGLAGKDGDTETQYF. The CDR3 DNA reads TGCGCCAGCAGCTTGGGACTAGCGGGAAAGGATGGTGATACGGAGACCCAGTACTTC.

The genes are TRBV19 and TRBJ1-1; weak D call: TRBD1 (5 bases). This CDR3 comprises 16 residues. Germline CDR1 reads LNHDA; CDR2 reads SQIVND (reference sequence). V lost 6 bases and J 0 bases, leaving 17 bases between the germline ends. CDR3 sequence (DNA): TGTGCCAGTAGCGTCGGGGGGTGGCCCATGAACACTGAAGCTTTCTTT. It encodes CASSVGGWPMNTEAFF.

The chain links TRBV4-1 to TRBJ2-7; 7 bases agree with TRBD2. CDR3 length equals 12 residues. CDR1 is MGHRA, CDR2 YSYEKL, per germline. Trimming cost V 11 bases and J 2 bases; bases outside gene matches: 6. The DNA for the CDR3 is TGCGCCCTGAAGCGGGGTCCCTACGAGCAGTACTTC. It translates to CALKRGPYEQYF.

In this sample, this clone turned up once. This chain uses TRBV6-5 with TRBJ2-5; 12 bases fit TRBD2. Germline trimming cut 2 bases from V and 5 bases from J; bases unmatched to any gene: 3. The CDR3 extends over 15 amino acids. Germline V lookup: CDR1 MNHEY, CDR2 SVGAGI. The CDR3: CASSYLAGGLETQYF. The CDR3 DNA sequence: TGTGCCAGCAGTTACCTAGCGGGAGGGCTGGAGACCCAGTACTTC.

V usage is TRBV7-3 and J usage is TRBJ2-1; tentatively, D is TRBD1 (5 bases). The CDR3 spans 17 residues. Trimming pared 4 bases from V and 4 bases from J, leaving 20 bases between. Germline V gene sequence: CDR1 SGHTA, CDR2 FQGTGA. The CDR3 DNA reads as TGTGCCAGCAGCTCTAACCCGACAGTAAAACTATACAATGAGCAGTTCTTC. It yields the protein CASSSNPTVKLYNEQFF.

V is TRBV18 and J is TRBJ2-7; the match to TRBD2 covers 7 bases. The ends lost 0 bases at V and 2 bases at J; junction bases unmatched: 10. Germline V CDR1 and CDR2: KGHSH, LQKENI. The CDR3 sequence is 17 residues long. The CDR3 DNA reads TGTGCCAGCTCACCACCAGGATCAGGACTAGGTACCTACGAGCAGTACTTC. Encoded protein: CASSPPGSGLGTYEQYF.

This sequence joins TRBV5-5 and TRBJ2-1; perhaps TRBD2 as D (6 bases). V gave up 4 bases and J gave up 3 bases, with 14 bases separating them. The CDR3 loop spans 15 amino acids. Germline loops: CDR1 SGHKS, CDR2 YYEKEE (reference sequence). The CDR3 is CASSPRGNLYNEQFF. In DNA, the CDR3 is TGTGCCAGCAGCCCCCGCGGGAACCTCTACAATGAGCAGTTCTTC.